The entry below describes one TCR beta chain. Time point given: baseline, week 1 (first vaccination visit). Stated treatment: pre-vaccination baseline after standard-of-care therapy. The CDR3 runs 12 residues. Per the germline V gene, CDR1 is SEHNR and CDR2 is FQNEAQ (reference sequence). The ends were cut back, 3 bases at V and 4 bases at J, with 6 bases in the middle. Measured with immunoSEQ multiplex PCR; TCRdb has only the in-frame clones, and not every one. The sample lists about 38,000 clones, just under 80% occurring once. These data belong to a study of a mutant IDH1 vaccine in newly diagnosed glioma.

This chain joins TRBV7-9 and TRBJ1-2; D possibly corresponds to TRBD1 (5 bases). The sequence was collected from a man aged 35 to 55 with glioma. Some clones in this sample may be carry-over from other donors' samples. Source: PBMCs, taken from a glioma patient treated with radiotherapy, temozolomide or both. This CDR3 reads CASSFGAYGYTF. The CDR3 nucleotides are TGTGCCAGCAGCTTCGGGGCCTATGGCTACACCTTC.